Listed below are T cell receptor beta chains from one sample, sequenced in a study of blood T cell repertoires in COVID-19. Produced via immunoSEQ multiplex PCR; TCRdb's table is partial and in-frame only. The sample lists tens of thousands of clones; 80% to 95% were seen once. What was sequenced was peripheral blood. These TCRs come from a man aged 55 to 70 with acute or convalescent COVID-19. CDR3s include the opening cysteine and the closing phenylalanine or tryptophan. D genes are given only for firm matches. Only some rows state a clone size, as once, few, many or a class for expanded clones.

D,size,J,V,length,CDR3,DNA
NA,few,TRBJ1-2,TRBV11-3,12,CASSPGQSGYTF,TGTGCCAGCAGCCCCGGACAGAGTGGCTACACCTTC
TRBD1,NA,TRBJ2-7,TRBV24-1,16,CATSASAGTGGHEQYF,TGTGCCACCAGTGCCTCCGCCGGGACAGGGGGCCACGAGCAGTACTTC
TRBD1,NA,TRBJ1-1,TRBV7-2,16,CASSKLDRGPFAEAFF,TGTGCCAGCAGCAAACTAGACAGGGGACCTTTTGCTGAAGCTTTCTTT
TRBD1,NA,TRBJ2-2,TRBV5-4,19,CASSLAKSGGLMDTGELFF,TGTGCCAGCAGCTTGGCCAAATCAGGGGGCTTGATGGACACCGGGGAGCTGTTTTTT
NA,NA,TRBJ2-1,TRBV18,13,CASSPNYYNEQFF,TGTGCCAGCTCACCCAACTACTACAATGAGCAGTTCTTC
TRBD1,NA,TRBJ1-1,TRBV6-6,14,CASIDRGQGTEAFF,TGTGCCAGCATTGACAGGGGACAGGGCACTGAAGCTTTCTTT
NA,NA,TRBJ1-3,TRBV5-1,16,CASSLRGEGSGNTIYF,TGCGCCAGCAGCTTGCGCGGGGAAGGCTCTGGAAACACCATATATTTT
TRBD2,NA,TRBJ2-1,TRBV2,17,CASKGTSGRVRDNEQFF,TGTGCCAGTAAAGGGACTAGCGGGAGAGTGCGGGACAATGAGCAGTTCTTC
TRBD2,NA,TRBJ2-1,TRBV24-1,16,CATSDSGGSSYNEQFF,TGTGCCACCAGTGATTCGGGCGGGAGCTCCTACAATGAGCAGTTCTTC
NA,few,TRBJ1-5,TRBV4-1,15,CASSQDSRSVQPQHF,TGCGCCAGCAGCCAAGATTCGAGGTCGGTACAGCCCCAGCATTTT
TRBD1,NA,TRBJ2-1,TRBV5-1,15,CASSSTPGTGGRQFF,TGCGCCAGCAGCTCAACCCCCGGGACAGGGGGCCGGCAGTTCTTC
NA,NA,TRBJ1-2,TRBV7-3,14,CASSYAHGLSGYTF,TGTGCCAGCAGCTACGCCCACGGGTTATCTGGCTACACCTTC
TRBD2,NA,TRBJ2-1,TRBV6-1,15,CASSERGLAFDEQFF,TGTGCCAGCAGTGAAAGAGGACTAGCTTTCGATGAGCAGTTCTTC
TRBD1,NA,TRBJ1-1,TRBV28,14,CASSLGQFATEAFF,TGTGCCAGCAGTTTGGGACAGTTCGCCACTGAAGCTTTCTTT
TRBD2,NA,TRBJ2-5,TRBV24-1,16,CATSEGGSGEQETQYF,TGTGCCACCAGTGAGGGTGGTAGCGGGGAACAAGAGACCCAGTACTTC
NA,NA,TRBJ2-2,TRBV11-3,15,CASSLIAVNTGELFF,TGTGCCAGCAGCTTAATTGCGGTCAACACCGGGGAGCTGTTTTTT
NA,few,TRBJ2-1,TRBV2,12,CAIEALGNEQFF,TGTGCCATCGAGGCTCTGGGCAATGAGCAGTTCTTC
TRBD2,few,TRBJ2-2,TRBV19,18,CASKSIGLAGGYFGELFF,TGTGCCAGTAAATCCATCGGGCTAGCGGGAGGGTACTTCGGGGAGCTGTTTTTT
TRBD2,NA,TRBJ2-7,TRBV6-5,15,CASSPLRESPYEQYF,TGTGCCAGCAGTCCCTTGCGGGAGTCCCCTTACGAGCAGTACTTC
NA,once,TRBJ1-2,TRBV5-1,16,CASSLAWTTINYGYTF,TGCGCCAGCAGCTTGGCCTGGACAACCATTAACTATGGCTACACCTTC
TRBD1,NA,TRBJ2-4,TRBV19,16,CASSPGQGSAKNIQYF,TGTGCCAGTAGTCCCGGACAGGGGTCCGCCAAAAACATTCAGTACTTC
TRBD1,NA,TRBJ1-5,TRBV5-1,16,CASISDRERGNQPQHF,TGCGCCAGTATTAGCGACAGGGAACGAGGCAATCAGCCCCAGCATTTT
TRBD2,NA,TRBJ2-5,TRBV7-6,19,CASSLGSGSFLIVGETQYF,TGTGCCAGCAGCTTAGGTAGCGGGAGTTTTTTGATTGTCGGAGAGACCCAGTACTTC
NA,NA,TRBJ1-1,TRBV7-2,15,CASSSHGGANTEAFF,TGTGCCAGCAGCTCCCACGGAGGGGCGAACACTGAAGCTTTCTTT
NA,few,TRBJ1-4,TRBV14,16,CASSQPYLQGHEKLFF,TGTGCCAGCAGCCAACCCTACTTACAGGGCCATGAAAAACTGTTTTTT
NA,NA,TRBJ1-2,TRBV5-5,15,CASSLAPDIQGGYTF,TGTGCCAGCAGCTTGGCCCCGGATATCCAGGGTGGCTACACCTTC
TRBD1,NA,TRBJ1-2,TRBV6-5,14,CASRVDRVNYGYTF,TGTGCCAGCCGAGTGGACAGGGTAAACTATGGCTACACCTTC
NA,NA,TRBJ2-3,TRBV11-2,13,CASSLERADTQYF,TGTGCCAGCAGCTTAGAGAGGGCTGATACGCAGTATTTT
TRBD1,NA,TRBJ1-2,TRBV5-1,14,CASSFEGAGYGYTF,TGCGCCAGCAGCTTTGAGGGGGCGGGCTATGGCTACACCTTC
NA,NA,TRBJ1-6,TRBV3-1/TRBV3-2,15,CASSQEGGIDSPLHF,TGTGCCAGCAGCCAAGAGGGGGGGATTGATTCACCCCTCCACTTT
NA,NA,TRBJ1-1,TRBV5-6,16,CASSMGTSLMNTEAFF,TGTGCCAGCAGTATGGGGACATCGCTTATGAACACTGAAGCTTTCTTT
TRBD1,NA,TRBJ1-4,TRBV18,16,CASSQQGMRTNEKLFF,TGTGCCAGCTCACAACAGGGGATGAGGACTAATGAAAAACTGTTTTTT
NA,NA,TRBJ2-1,TRBV5-4,14,CASSKHRLDYEQFF,TGTGCCAGCAGCAAACACCGCCTCGACTATGAGCAGTTCTTC
TRBD1,NA,TRBJ2-1,TRBV2,14,CASSRSGGLYEQFF,TGTGCCAGCAGTCGGTCAGGGGGCTTGTATGAGCAGTTCTTC
TRBD2,NA,TRBJ2-1,TRBV6-2/TRBV6-3,17,CASSYPWTSGGNNEQFF,TGTGCCAGCAGTTACCCGTGGACTAGCGGGGGGAACAATGAGCAGTTCTTC
NA,NA,TRBJ1-1,TRBV7-9,13,CASSADRRTEAFF,TGTGCCAGCAGCGCAGACAGGCGTACTGAAGCTTTCTTT
NA,NA,TRBJ1-3,TRBV5-6,14,CASSLAGDGNTIYF,TGTGCCAGCAGCTTGGCGGGGGATGGAAACACCATATATTTT
TRBD1,NA,TRBJ2-5,TRBV7-3,15,CASSPTGGTQETQYF,TGTGCCAGCAGCCCCACAGGGGGCACGCAAGAGACCCAGTACTTC
TRBD1,NA,TRBJ2-2,TRBV19,13,CASSGTGAGELFF,TGTGCCAGTAGCGGGACAGGGGCGGGGGAGCTGTTTTTT
TRBD2,NA,TRBJ2-5,TRBV3-1/TRBV3-2,15,CASSQGLAGVETQYF,TGTGCCAGCAGCCAGGGACTAGCGGGAGTTGAGACCCAGTACTTC